Following are 9 T cell receptor beta chains from one sample sequenced in a study of blood T cell repertoires in COVID-19. Only in-frame clones appear in the TCRdb table, and some are missing; sequencing was by immunoSEQ multiplex PCR. The sample includes 180,000 or so clones, 65% to 90% of them seen just once. Source material: PBMCs or T cells enriched from blood (not recorded which). The source of these receptors is a man aged 45-60 years who had recovered from COVID-19.

This chain joins TRBV5-1 and TRBJ2-7, with 9 bases matching TRBD1. The J segment lost 1 base and the V segment lost 0 bases, leaving 5 bases of the junction unmatched. The CDR3 is 16 residues long. Germline values: CDR1 SGHRS, CDR2 YFSETQ. CDR3 protein: CASSLAGTGISYEQYF. The CDR3 nucleotides are TGCGCCAGCAGCTTGGCCGGGACAGGGATATCCTACGAGCAGTACTTC. The full variable domain, completed using reference TRBV5-1 and TRBJ2-7, is KAGVTQTPRYLIKTRGQQVTLSCSPISGHRSVSWYQQTPGQGLQFLFEYFSETQRNKGNFPGRFSGRQFSNSRSEMNVSTLELGDSALYLCASSLAGTGISYEQYFGPGTRLTVT.

This chain uses TRBV11-3 with TRBJ1-1; tentative D call: TRBD1 (5 bases). CDR3 size: 14 residues. Germline values: CDR1 SGHNT, CDR2 YENEEA. Trimming removed 1 base from V and 0 bases from J, with 6 bases in between. CDR3 bases: TGTGCCAGCAGCTTAGGGGGCTTGAACACTGAAGCTTTCTTT. Translated: CASSLGGLNTEAFF. Together with reference TRBV11-3 and TRBJ1-1, the CDR3 gives the full variable domain: EAGVVQSPRYKIIEKKQPVAFWCNPISGHNTLYWYLQNLGQGPELLIRYENEEAVDDSQLPKDRFSAERLKGVDSTLKIQPAELGDSAVYLCASSLGGLNTEAFFGQGTRLTVV.

This clone appeared once. The chain joins TRBV3-1 (or the pseudogene TRBV3-2) to TRBJ1-2; TRBD1 matches 8 bases. The trim removed 2 bases at V and 8 bases at J, leaving 4 bases unmatched. The CDR3 is made up of 13 amino acids. Germline V gene data show CDR1 as LGHDT and CDR2 as YNNKEL (reference sequence). The DNA for the CDR3 is TGTGCCAGCAGCCAACCGGACAGGGACGGCTACACCTTC. Its translation: CASSQPDRDGYTF.

This chain uses TRBV6-4 with TRBJ1-2, with a possible D match to TRBD1 (6 bases). The CDR3 extends over 15 amino acids. CDR1 MRHNA and CDR2 SNTAGT come from the germline V gene. With 0 bases removed from V and 1 base from J, the gap between germline ends came to 9 bases. The CDR3 loop reads CASSDSGGLNYGYTF. The CDR3 nucleotides read TGTGCCAGCAGTGACTCGGGGGGGCTTAACTATGGCTACACCTTC.

This chain uses TRBV9 with TRBJ1-2, with 7 bases fitting TRBD1. The CDR3 runs 14 residues. V shed 0 bases and J 8 bases; nucleotides not matched to a gene: 7. Germline V gene sequence: CDR1 SGDLS, CDR2 YYNGEE. CDR3 residues: CASSVEGGAYGYTF. The CDR3 DNA reads TGTGCCAGCAGCGTAGAAGGGGGCGCGTACGGCTACACCTTC.

The chain links TRBV19 to TRBJ1-5; D remains ambiguous. Germline V gives CDR1 LNHDA, CDR2 SQIVND (reference sequence). The CDR3 runs to 13 residues. V was cut by 5 bases and J by 9 bases, with 14 bases left in between. CDR3 loop: CASSLGLFGPQHF. In DNA form, the CDR3 reads TGTGCCAGTAGTCTCGGACTCTTTGGGCCCCAGCATTTT.

The chain couples TRBV29-1 to TRBJ2-7; 7 bases fit TRBD1. The V gene's germline CDR1 is SQVTM and CDR2 ANQGSEA. CDR3 length: 12 amino acids. V was clipped by 7 bases and J by 4 bases; unmatched bases: 7. CDR3 in amino acids: CSATDRSYEQYF. The CDR3 DNA follows: TGCAGCGCGACGGACAGGAGTTACGAGCAGTACTTC.

At least ten counts were recorded for this clone. CDR3 sequence: CATNPSGTGPGYTF. Here the CDR3 DNA reads TGTGCCACCAACCCCTCCGGGACAGGCCCGGGCTACACCTTC. This sequence joins TRBV10-3 and TRBJ1-2, with TRBD1 matching 8 bases. This CDR3 contains 14 residues. Germline lookup yields CDR1 ENHRY and CDR2 SYGVKD. The junction had 15 bases not matched to a gene; V was cut back by 10 bases and J by 8 bases.

This chain joins TRBV6-5 and TRBJ2-1, with TRBD2 matching 7 bases. CDR1 and CDR2 from the germline V gene are MNHEY and SVGAGI. J lost 15 bases, V lost 0 bases, and 5 bases had no gene match. CDR3 length: 12 amino acids. CDR3 region: CASSYSRRGWFF. DNA for the CDR3: TGTGCCAGCAGTTACTCGAGGCGGGGGTGGTTCTTC.